One sample yielded the 11 T cell receptor beta chains listed below, sequenced in a study of T-cell memory formation after mild COVID-19. TCRdb processed the 5' RACE reads anew with MiXCR; each CDR3 protein has one entry. The sample has under 700,000 distinct CDR3 sequences, about a fifth seen once. What was sequenced was PBMCs or a T cell subset sorted from them (not recorded which). These receptor sequences come from an adult woman who had mild COVID-19 (a few samples of this study predate the infection). Cell type and time point are not known.

V and J are TRBV2 and TRBJ2-1, with 7 bases matching TRBD2. CDR1 and CDR2 from the germline V gene are SNHLY and FYNNEI. This CDR3 is 14 amino acids long. V was pared by 7 bases and J by 4 bases, with 7 bases of the junction left unmatched. The CDR3 spells CASNVGGGYNEQFF. The DNA of the CDR3 is TGTGCCAGCAATGTTGGCGGGGGATACAATGAGCAGTTCTTC.

The V gene is TRBV30, the J gene TRBJ1-1; a weak D match, TRBD1 (5 bases). Per the germline V gene, CDR1 is GTSNPN and CDR2 is SVGIG (reference sequence). The CDR3 is 15 amino acids. Trimming took 7 bases from V and 4 from J, leaving 22 bases between them. In nucleotides, the CDR3 is TGTGCCTCCCATGGGGGTCGGGCCCTGGGCACTGAAGCTTTCTTT. It specifies CASHGGRALGTEAFF. The full variable domain, with the rest looked up from reference TRBV30 and TRBJ1-1, is SQTIHQWPATLVQPVGSPLSLECTVEGTSNPNLYWYRQAAGRGLQLLFYSVGIGQISSEVPQNLSASRPQDRQFILSSKKLLLSDSGFYLCASHGGRALGTEAFFGQGTRLTVV.

The V and J genes are TRBV5-1 and TRBJ2-1; the D is unclear. CDR1 is SGHRS, CDR2 YFSETQ, per germline. This CDR3 has 18 amino acids. V lost 4 bases, J lost 9 bases, and 29 bases lay in between. The CDR3 is CASSPGGVGLRLYAEQFF. CDR3 nucleotides: TGCGCCAGCAGCCCCGGTGGGGTAGGATTAAGGTTGTACGCTGAGCAGTTCTTC.

This clonotype came up many times. The chain combines TRBV6-2 or TRBV6-3 with TRBJ2-1; D remains unclear. The CDR3 length is 12 residues. V was cut by 5 bases and J by 3 bases, with 5 bases left in between. CDR1 is MNHEY, CDR2 SVGEGT, per germline. CDR3 sequence: CASSRVYNEQFF. The CDR3 DNA is TGTGCCAGCAGTCGCGTCTACAATGAGCAGTTCTTC.

This clonotype has just a few counts. The rearrangement joins TRBV7-2 to TRBJ2-6; D unresolved. Trimming pared 5 bases from V and 1 base from J, leaving 9 bases between. This CDR3 region has 15 residues. Germline V gene data show CDR1 as SGHTA and CDR2 as FQGNSA. The CDR3 loop reads CASSPRPSGANVLTF. The CDR3 bases are TGTGCCAGCAGCCCCCGTCCGTCTGGGGCCAACGTCCTGACTTTC.

The genes are TRBV6-5 and TRBJ2-2; perhaps TRBD1 as D (6 bases). The CDR3 covers 14 residues. Trimming removed 2 bases at V and 6 bases at J, with 10 bases between. In germline, CDR1 is MNHEY, CDR2 SVGAGI. CDR3 protein: CASSYDTGPGELFF. The CDR3 bases are TGTGCCAGCAGTTACGATACAGGGCCCGGGGAGCTGTTTTTT.

The chain carries TRBV18 and TRBJ1-5, with unresolved D. CDR1 and CDR2 (germline): KGHSH, LQKENI. V was pared by 3 bases and J by 4 bases, with 10 bases between. This CDR3 spans 14 amino acids. CDR3 bases: TGTGCCAGCTCACCCGCGGACCAAAATCAGCCCCAGCATTTT. Its protein is CASSPADQNQPQHF.

This clonotype showed up just a few times. V and J are TRBV4-2 and TRBJ2-7, with TRBD1 identical over 7 bases. The V gene end was trimmed by 1 base and the J gene end by 3 bases; junction bases not matched to a gene: 6. This CDR3 contains 15 residues. Germline CDR1 and CDR2: LGHNA and YNFKEQ. This CDR3 is CASSQVTGAFYEQYF. In DNA, the CDR3 is TGTGCCAGCAGCCAAGTAACAGGGGCCTTCTACGAGCAGTACTTC.

This clonotype occurred a few times. This chain connects TRBV7-8 to TRBJ2-1; 14 bases are a match to TRBD2. The trim removed 4 bases at V and 6 bases at J, leaving 5 bases unmatched. CDR3 length equals 16 residues. Germline assignment: CDR1 SGHVS and CDR2 FQNEAQ. The CDR3 region has the DNA TGTGCCAGCAGCTCGGGACTAGCGGGAGACGGCAATGAGCAGTTCTTC. This sequence encodes CASSSGLAGDGNEQFF.

This clonotype occurred many times. The chain couples TRBV20-1 to TRBJ2-5; D uncertain. The CDR3 length is 12 residues. From germline, CDR1 is DFQATT and CDR2 SNEGSKA (reference sequence). V dropped 0 bases and J dropped 4 bases, with 6 bases sitting between them. The chain's CDR3 is CSARDRRETQYF. CDR3 coding DNA: TGCAGTGCTAGAGATCGTAGAGAGACCCAGTACTTC.

In its sample, this clonotype was seen a few times. The chain uses TRBV28 and TRBJ2-4, with TRBD2 matching over 9 bases. CDR1 is MDHEN, CDR2 SYDVKM, per germline. Trimming cost V 4 bases and J 0 bases; bases outside gene matches: 22. The CDR3 is 22 amino acids. DNA of the CDR3: TGTGCCAGCAGTTCCCTCCTAGCGGGGCACGAAACTTTCGACTTAGCCAAAAACATTCAGTACTTC. Its translation is CASSSLLAGHETFDLAKNIQYF.